A single T cell receptor beta chain is shown here with its context. Its antigen is not known. The protocol was immunoSEQ multiplex PCR, while the TCRdb copy is restricted to in-frame clones and leaves out a portion. The sample records about 800,000 clones, about 96% being singletons. This specimen comes from a study of shared clonotypes between healthy human individuals. Study outcomes and limitations: The genetic and exposure-history diversity represented was limited by few donors. The naive CD4 repertoires of a few donors were compared, and approximately 5% of clonotypes were shared. Across subsets, estimated richness was generally greater for naive than for memory populations.

CD8 cells classed as naive were CD45RO-negative and positively selected for CCR7, excluding terminally differentiated effector memory CD45RA+ cells. Sequencing was performed on naive CD8+ T cells sorted from blood. The receptor was isolated from a man in his thirties or forties in good health.

This CDR3 is CASSFGALGYEQYF. Written as DNA, the CDR3 is TGTGCCAGCAGCTTTGGGGCACTAGGCTACGAGCAGTACTTC. This chain uses TRBV27 with TRBJ2-7; D possibly uses TRBD1 or TRBD2 (5 bases each). Trimming cost V 6 bases and J 3 bases, with 15 bases left between them. The V gene's germline CDR1 is MNHEY and CDR2 SMNVEV (reference sequence). The CDR3 length is 14 residues.